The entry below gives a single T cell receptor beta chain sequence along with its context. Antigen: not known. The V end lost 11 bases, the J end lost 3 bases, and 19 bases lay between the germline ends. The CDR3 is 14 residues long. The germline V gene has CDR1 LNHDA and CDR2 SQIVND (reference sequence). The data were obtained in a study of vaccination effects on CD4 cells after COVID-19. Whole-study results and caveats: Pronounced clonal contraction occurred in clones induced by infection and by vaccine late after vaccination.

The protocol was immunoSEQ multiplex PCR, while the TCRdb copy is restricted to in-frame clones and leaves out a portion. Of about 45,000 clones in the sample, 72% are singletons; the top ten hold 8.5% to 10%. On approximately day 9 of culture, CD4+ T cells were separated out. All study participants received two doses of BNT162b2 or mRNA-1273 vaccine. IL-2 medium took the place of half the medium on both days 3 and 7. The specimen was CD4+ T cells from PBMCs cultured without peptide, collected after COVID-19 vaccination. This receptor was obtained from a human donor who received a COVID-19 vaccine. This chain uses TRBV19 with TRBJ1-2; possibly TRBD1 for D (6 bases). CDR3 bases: TGTGCCTCCGGGGGGCAGCTCGAGGACTATGGCTACACCTTC. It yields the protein CASGGQLEDYGYTF.